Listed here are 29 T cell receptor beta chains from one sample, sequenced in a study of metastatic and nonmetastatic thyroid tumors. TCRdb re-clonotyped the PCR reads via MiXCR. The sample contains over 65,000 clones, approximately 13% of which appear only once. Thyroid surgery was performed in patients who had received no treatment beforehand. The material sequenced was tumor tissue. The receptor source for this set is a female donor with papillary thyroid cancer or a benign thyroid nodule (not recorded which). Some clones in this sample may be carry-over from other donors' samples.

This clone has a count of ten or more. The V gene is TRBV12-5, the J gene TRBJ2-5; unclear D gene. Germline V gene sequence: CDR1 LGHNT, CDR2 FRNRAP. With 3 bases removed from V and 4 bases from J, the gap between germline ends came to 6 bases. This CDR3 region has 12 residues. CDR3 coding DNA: TGTGCTAGTGGTTTAATGTTAGAGACCCAGTACTTC. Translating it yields CASGLMLETQYF.

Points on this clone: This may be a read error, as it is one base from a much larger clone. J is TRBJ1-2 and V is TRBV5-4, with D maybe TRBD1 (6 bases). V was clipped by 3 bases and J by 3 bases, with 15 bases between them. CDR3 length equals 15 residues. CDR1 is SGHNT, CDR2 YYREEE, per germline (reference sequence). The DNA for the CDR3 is TGTGCCAGCAGCTCCGGCGGGGGGCGCGACTATGGCTACACCTTC. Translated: CASSSGGGRDYGYTF.

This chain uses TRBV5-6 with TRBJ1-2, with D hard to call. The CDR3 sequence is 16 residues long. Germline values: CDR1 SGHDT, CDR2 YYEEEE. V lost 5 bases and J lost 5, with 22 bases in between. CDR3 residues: CASSFGRFGGDYGYTF. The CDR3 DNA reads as TGTGCCAGCAGTTTTGGTCGGTTCGGCGGAGATTATGGCTACACCTTC.

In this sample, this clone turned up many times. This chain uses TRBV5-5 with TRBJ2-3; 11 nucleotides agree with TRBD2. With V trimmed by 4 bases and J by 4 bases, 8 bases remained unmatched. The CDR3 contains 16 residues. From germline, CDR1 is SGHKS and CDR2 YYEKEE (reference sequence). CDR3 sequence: CASSNLLAGDSDTQYF. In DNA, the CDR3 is TGTGCCAGCAGCAACTTACTAGCGGGAGATTCAGATACGCAGTATTTT.

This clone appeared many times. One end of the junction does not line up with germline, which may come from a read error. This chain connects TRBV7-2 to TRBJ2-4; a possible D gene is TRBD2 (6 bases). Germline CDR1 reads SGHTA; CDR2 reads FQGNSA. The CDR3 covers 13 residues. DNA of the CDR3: TGTGCCAGCAGCCTAGCTGCGGGGAACATTCAGTACTTC. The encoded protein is CASSLAAGNIQYF. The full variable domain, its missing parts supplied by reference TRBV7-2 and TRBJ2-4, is GAGVSQSPSNKVTEKGKDVELRCDPISGHTALYWYRQSLGQGLEFLIYFQGNSAPDKSGLPSDRFSAERTGGSVSTLTIQRTQQEDSAVYLCASSLAAGNIQYFGAGTRLSVL.

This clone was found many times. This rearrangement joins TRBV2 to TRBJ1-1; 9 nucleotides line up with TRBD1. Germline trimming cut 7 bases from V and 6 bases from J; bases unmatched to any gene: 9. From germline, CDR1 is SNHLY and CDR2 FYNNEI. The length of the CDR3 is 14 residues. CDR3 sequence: CASTHDRGMAEAFF. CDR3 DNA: TGTGCCAGCACCCATGACAGGGGGATGGCTGAAGCTTTCTTT.

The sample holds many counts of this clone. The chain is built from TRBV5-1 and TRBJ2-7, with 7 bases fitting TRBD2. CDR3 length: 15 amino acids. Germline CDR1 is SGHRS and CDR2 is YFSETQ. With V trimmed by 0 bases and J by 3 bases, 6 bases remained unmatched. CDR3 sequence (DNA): TGCGCCAGCAGCTTGGGGCGGGGGAATAACTACGAGCAGTACTTC. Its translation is CASSLGRGNNYEQYF.

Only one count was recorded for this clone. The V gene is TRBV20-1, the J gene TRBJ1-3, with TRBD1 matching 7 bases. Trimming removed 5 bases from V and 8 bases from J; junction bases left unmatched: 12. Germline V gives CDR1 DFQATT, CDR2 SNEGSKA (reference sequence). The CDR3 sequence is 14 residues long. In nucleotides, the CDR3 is TGCAGTGCTTTGACGACAGGGAATGTACACACCATATATTTT. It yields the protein CSALTTGNVHTIYF.

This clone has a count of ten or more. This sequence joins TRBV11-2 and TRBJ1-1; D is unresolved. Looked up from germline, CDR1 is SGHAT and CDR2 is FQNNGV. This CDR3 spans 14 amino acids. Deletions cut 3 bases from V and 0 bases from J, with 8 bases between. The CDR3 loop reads CASSFRRLNTEAFF. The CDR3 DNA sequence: TGTGCCAGCAGCTTTCGCCGGCTGAACACTGAAGCTTTCTTT.

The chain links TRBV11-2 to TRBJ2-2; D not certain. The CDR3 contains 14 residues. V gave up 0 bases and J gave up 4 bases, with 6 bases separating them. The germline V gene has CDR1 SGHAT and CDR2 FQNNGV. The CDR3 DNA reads TGTGCCAGCAGCTTAGATGGGTTCACCGGGGAGCTGTTTTTT. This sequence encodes CASSLDGFTGELFF.

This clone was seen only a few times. CDR3 region: CAWRADQETQYF. Written as DNA, the CDR3 is TGTGCCTGGAGGGCCGACCAAGAGACCCAGTACTTC. This chain connects TRBV30 to TRBJ2-5; D is unresolved. The V end lost 3 bases, the J end lost 0 bases, and 5 bases lay between the germline ends. The CDR3 runs 12 residues. Per germline, CDR1 GTSNPN and CDR2 SVGIG (reference sequence).

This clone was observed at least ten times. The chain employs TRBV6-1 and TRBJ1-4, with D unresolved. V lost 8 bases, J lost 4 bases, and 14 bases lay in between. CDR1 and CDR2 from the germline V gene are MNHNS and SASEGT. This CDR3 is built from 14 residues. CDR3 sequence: CASCGRTNNEKLFF. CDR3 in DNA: TGTGCCAGCTGCGGGCGGACCAATAATGAAAAACTGTTTTTT.

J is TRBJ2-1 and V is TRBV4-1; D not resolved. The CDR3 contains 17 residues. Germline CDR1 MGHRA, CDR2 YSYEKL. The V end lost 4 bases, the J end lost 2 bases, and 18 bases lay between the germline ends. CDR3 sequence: CASSPHSGQPTYNEQFF. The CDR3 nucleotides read TGCGCCAGCAGCCCGCATAGTGGCCAACCTACCTACAATGAGCAGTTCTTC.

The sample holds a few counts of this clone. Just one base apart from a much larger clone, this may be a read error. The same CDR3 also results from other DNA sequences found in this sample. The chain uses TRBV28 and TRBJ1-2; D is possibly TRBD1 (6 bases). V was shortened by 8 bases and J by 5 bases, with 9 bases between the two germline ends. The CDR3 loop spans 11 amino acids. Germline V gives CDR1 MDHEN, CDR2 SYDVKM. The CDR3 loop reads CASGRGYGYTF. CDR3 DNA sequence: TGTGCCAGCGGCAGGGGTTATGGCTACACCTTC.

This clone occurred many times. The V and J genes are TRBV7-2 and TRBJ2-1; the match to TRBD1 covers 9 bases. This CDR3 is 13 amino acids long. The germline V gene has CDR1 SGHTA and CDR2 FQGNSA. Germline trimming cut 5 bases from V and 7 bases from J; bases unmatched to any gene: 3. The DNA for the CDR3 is TGTGCCAGCAGCCTGACAGGGGGGAATGAGCAGTTCTTC. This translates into CASSLTGGNEQFF.

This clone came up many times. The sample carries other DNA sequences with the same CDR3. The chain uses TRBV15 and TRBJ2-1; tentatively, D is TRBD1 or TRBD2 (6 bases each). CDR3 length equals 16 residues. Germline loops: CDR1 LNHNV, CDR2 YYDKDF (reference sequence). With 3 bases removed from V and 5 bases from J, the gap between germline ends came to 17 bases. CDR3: CATSRKGGLPNNEQFF. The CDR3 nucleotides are TGTGCCACCAGCAGGAAGGGGGGCCTTCCTAACAATGAGCAGTTCTTC.

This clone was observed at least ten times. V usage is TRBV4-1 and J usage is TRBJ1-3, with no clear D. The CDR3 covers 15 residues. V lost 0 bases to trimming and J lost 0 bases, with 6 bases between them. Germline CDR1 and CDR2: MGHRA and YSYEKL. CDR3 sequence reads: CASSQEAFSGNTIYF. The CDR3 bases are TGCGCCAGCAGCCAAGAAGCCTTCTCTGGAAACACCATATATTTT.

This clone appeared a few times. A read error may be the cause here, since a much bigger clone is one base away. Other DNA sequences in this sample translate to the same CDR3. Written as DNA, the CDR3 is TGCGGAGGAGCTTCGAGGGGGGGCGCTAACACTGAAGCTTTCTTT. It codes for CGGASRGGANTEAFF. The V and J genes are TRBV20-1 and TRBJ1-1; D is perhaps TRBD1 (6 bases). The CDR3 has 15 residues. Germline V gives CDR1 DFQATT, CDR2 SNEGSKA (reference sequence).

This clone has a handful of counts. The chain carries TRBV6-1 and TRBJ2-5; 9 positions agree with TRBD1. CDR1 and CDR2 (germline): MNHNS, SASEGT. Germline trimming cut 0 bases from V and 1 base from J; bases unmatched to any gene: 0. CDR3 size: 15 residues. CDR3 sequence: CASSEATGGQETQYF. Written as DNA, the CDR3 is TGTGCCAGCAGTGAAGCGACAGGGGGCCAAGAGACCCAGTACTTC.

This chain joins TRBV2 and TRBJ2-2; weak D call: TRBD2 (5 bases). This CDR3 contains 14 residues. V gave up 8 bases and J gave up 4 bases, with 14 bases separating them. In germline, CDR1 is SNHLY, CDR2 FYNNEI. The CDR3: CASGRGRFTGELFF. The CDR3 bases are TGTGCCAGCGGCAGAGGGAGATTCACCGGGGAGCTGTTTTTT.

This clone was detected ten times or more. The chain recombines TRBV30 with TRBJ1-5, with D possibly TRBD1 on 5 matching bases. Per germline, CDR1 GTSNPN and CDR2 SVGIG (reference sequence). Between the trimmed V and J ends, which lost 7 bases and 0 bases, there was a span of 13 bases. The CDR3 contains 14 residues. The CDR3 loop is CASGVQGSNQPQHF. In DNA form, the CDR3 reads TGTGCCTCCGGGGTTCAGGGTAGCAATCAGCCCCAGCATTTT.

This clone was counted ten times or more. The CDR3 here is CSARALAGGLDTQYF. CDR3 in DNA: TGCAGTGCTAGAGCTTTAGCGGGAGGGCTGGATACGCAGTATTTT. The J gene is TRBJ2-3, the V gene TRBV20-1, with 11 bases fitting TRBD2. This CDR3 contains 15 residues. The germline V gene encodes CDR1 DFQATT and CDR2 SNEGSKA (reference sequence). J lost 6 bases, V lost 1 base, and 6 bases had no gene match.

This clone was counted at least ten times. CDR3 loop: CASSFRDLLYQETQYF. In nucleotides, the CDR3 is TGTGCCAGCAGTTTTCGGGACCTTCTGTACCAAGAGACCCAGTACTTC. The chain is built from TRBV12-3 or TRBV12-4 and TRBJ2-5; D may be TRBD1 or TRBD2 (5 bases each). The CDR3 consists of 16 residues. The V end lost 3 bases, the J end lost 0 bases, and 14 bases lay between the germline ends.

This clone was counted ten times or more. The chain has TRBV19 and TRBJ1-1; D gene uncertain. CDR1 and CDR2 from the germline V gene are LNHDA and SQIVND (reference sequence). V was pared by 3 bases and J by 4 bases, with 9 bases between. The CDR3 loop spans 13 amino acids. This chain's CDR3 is CASSMIGSTEAFF. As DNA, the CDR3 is TGTGCCAGTAGTATGATCGGGAGCACTGAAGCTTTCTTT.

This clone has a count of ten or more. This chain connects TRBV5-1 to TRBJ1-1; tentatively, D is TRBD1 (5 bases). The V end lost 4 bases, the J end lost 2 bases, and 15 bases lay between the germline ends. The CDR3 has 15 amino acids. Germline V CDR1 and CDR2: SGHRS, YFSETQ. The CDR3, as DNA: TGCGCCAGCAGCGGGATGGGGGGGTTAAACACTGAAGCTTTCTTT. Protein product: CASSGMGGLNTEAFF.

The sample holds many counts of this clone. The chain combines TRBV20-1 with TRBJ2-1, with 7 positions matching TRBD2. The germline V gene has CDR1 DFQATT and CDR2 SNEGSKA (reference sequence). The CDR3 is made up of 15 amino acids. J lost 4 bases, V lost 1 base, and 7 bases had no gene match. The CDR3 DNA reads TGCAGTGCTAGAGGGTCGGGACTATCATACAATGAGCAGTTCTTC. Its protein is CSARGSGLSYNEQFF.

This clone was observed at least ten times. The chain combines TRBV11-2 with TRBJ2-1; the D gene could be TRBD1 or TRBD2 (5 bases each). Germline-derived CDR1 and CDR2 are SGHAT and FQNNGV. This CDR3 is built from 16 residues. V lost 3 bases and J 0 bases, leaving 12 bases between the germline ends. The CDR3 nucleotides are TGTGCCAGCAGCTTGACGGGGCCAAGCTCCTACAATGAGCAGTTCTTC. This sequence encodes CASSLTGPSSYNEQFF.

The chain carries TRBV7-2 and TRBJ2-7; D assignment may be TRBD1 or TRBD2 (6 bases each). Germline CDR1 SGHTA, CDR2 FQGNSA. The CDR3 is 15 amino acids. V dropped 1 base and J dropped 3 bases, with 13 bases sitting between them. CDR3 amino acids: CASSLGGGLFYEQYF. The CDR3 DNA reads TGTGCCAGCAGCTTAGGAGGGGGGCTATTCTACGAGCAGTACTTC.

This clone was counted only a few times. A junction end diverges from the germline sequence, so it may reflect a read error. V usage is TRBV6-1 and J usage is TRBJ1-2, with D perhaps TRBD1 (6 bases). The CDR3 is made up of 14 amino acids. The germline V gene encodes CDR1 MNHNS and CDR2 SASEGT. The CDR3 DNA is TGTGCCAGCAGTTGGATCACCGGGACAACTGGCTACAACTTC. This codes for CASSWITGTTGYNF.